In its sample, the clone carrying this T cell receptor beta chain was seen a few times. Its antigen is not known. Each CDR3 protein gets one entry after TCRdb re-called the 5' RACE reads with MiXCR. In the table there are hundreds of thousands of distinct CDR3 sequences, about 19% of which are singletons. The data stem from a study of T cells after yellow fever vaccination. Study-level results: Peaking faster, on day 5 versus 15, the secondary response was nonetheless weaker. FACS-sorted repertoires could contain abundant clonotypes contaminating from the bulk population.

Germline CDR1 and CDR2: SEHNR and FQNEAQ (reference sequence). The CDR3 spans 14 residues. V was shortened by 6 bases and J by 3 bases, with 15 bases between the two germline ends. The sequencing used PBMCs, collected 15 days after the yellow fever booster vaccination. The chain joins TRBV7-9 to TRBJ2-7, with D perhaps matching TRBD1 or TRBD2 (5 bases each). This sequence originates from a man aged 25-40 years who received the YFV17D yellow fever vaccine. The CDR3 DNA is TGTGCCAGCAGTTCTTCCGGGACCTACTACGAGCAGTACTTC. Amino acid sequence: CASSSSGTYYEQYF.